The rows below give T cell receptor beta chains drawn from one sample of a study of control samples from healthy donors and cancer patients. TCRdb's table, derived via immunoSEQ multiplex PCR, lists solely in-frame clones and lacks some. This repertoire shows under 150,000 clones, 85% to 90% found once; its top ten account for around 1.1%. Sequenced sample: PBMCs. The receptors shown here come from a woman aged 50 to 60 with colorectal cancer. CDR3s include the opening cysteine and the closing phenylalanine or tryptophan. The D gene is left open where the match is weak. Clone sizes are given selectively: once, few, many, or a class where the clone is expanded.

D gene	J gene	CDR3 length	clone size	V gene	CDR3 protein	CDR3 DNA
NA	TRBJ1-3	15	NA	TRBV15	CATSRGPVFGNTIYF	TGTGCCACCAGCAGAGGGCCGGTCTTCGGAAACACCATATATTTT
NA	TRBJ2-7	13	NA	TRBV12-3/TRBV12-4	CASSVGTPYEQYF	TGTGCCAGCAGTGTCGGGACACCCTACGAGCAGTACTTC
TRBD1	TRBJ1-4	16	NA	TRBV6-6	CASSYVTGTVNEKLFF	TGTGCCAGCAGTTACGTCACCGGGACAGTTAATGAAAAACTGTTTTTT
NA	TRBJ1-1	15	NA	TRBV18	CASLPQAKMNTEAFF	TGTGCCAGCCTCCCCCAGGCGAAAATGAACACTGAAGCTTTCTTT
NA	TRBJ2-7	15	NA	TRBV6-6	CASSYSSGPTYEQYF	TGTGCCAGCAGTTACTCTAGCGGCCCTACCTACGAGCAGTACTTC
NA	TRBJ1-1	16	NA	TRBV7-8	CASSLYLTSGGTEAFF	TGTGCCAGCAGCTTATATTTGACCTCGGGGGGCACTGAAGCTTTCTTT
TRBD1	TRBJ2-2	16	NA	TRBV30	CAWTGGGTGSTGELFF	TGTGCCTGGACCGGGGGTGGGACAGGGAGCACCGGGGAGCTGTTTTTT
NA	TRBJ1-1	14	NA	TRBV7-3	CASSLGPGNTEAFF	TGTGCCAGCAGCTTAGGTCCGGGGAACACTGAAGCTTTCTTT
TRBD2	TRBJ2-2	18	NA	TRBV28	CASSFLTSGFYYTGELFF	TGTGCCAGCAGTTTCTTGACTAGCGGATTCTACTACACCGGGGAGCTGTTTTTT
NA	TRBJ1-1	11	NA	TRBV20-1	CSATVNTEAFF	TGCAGTGCGACAGTGAACACTGAAGCTTTCTTT
NA	TRBJ2-2	14	NA	TRBV3-1/TRBV3-2	CASSTLSGPGELFF	TGTGCCAGCAGCACCCTCTCGGGTCCCGGGGAGCTGTTTTTT
TRBD1	TRBJ2-7	15	NA	TRBV5-4	CASSLRTGSIYEQYF	TGTGCCAGCAGCTTAAGGACAGGGAGTATTTACGAGCAGTACTTC
NA	TRBJ2-3	16	NA	TRBV24-1	CATSGQDGGGTDTQYF	TGTGCCACCAGTGGCCAAGACGGGGGAGGCACAGATACGCAGTATTTT
NA	TRBJ1-2	11	NA	TRBV12-3/TRBV12-4	CASSRTYGYTF	TGTGCCAGCAGTAGGACCTATGGCTACACCTTC
NA	TRBJ2-7	12	NA	TRBV3-1/TRBV3-2	CASSQGLREQYF	TGTGCCAGCAGCCAAGGACTTCGCGAGCAGTACTTC
TRBD1	TRBJ1-6	18	NA	TRBV28	CASSSTGTGGSYNSPLHF	TGTGCCAGCAGCTCCACCGGGACAGGGGGCTCCTATAATTCACCCCTCCACTTT
NA	TRBJ1-1	15	NA	TRBV5-1	CASSLAVGAGTEAFF	TGCGCCAGCAGCTTGGCCGTAGGGGCCGGCACTGAAGCTTTCTTT
NA	TRBJ1-2	13	NA	TRBV14	CASSQDRTYGYTF	TGTGCCAGCAGCCAAGACAGAACCTATGGCTACACCTTC
NA	TRBJ2-5	13	NA	TRBV12-3/TRBV12-4	CASKYGLRETQYF	TGTGCCAGCAAGTACGGGCTGAGAGAGACCCAGTACTTC
NA	TRBJ2-1	14	once	TRBV30	CAWTITRTVNEQFF	TGTGCCTGGACCATAACCCGGACTGTGAATGAGCAGTTCTTC
NA	TRBJ1-2	13	NA	TRBV11-2	CASSLGQAIGYTF	TGTGCCAGCAGCTTAGGACAGGCAATTGGCTACACCTTC
TRBD1	TRBJ1-2	17	NA	TRBV18	CASSPKTGTDINYGYTF	TGTGCCAGCTCACCCAAGACCGGGACAGACATAAACTATGGCTACACCTTC
TRBD2	TRBJ2-3	16	NA	TRBV19	CASSAVAGGLYDTQYF	TGTGCCAGTAGTGCCGTAGCGGGAGGGCTTTATGATACGCAGTATTTT
NA	TRBJ2-5	14	NA	TRBV12-5	CASGLGGDSETQYF	TGTGCTAGTGGTTTGGGAGGGGACTCAGAGACCCAGTACTTC